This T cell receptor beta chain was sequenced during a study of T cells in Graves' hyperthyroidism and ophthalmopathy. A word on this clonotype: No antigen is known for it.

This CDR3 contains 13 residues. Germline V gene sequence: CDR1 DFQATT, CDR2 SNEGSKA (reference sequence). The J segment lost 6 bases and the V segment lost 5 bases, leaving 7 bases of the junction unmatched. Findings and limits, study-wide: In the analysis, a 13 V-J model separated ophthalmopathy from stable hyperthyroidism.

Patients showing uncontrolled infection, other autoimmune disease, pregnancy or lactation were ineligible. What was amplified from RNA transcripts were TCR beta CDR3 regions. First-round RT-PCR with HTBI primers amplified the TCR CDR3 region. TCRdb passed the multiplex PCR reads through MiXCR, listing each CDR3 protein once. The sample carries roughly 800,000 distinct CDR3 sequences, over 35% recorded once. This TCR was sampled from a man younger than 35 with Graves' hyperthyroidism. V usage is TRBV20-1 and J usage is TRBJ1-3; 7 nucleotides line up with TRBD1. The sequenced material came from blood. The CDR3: CSAGGQSLNTIYF. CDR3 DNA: TGCAGTGCTGGGGGACAGTCCTTAAACACCATATATTTT.